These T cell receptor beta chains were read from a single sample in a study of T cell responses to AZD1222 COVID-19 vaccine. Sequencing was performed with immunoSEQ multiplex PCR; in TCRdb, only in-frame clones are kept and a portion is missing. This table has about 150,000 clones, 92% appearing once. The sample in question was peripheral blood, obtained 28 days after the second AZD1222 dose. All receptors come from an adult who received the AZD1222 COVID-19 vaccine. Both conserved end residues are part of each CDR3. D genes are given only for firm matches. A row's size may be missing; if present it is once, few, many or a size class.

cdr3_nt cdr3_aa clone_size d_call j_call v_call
TGTGCCAGCTCACCAAAAGGTGACACCGTCAAGCCCCAGCATTTT CASSPKGDTVKPQHF NA NA TRBJ1-5 TRBV18
TGTGCCAGCAGTTCGGCAGGGGGCCGTTACAATGAGCAGTTCTTC CASSSAGGRYNEQFF NA TRBD1 TRBJ2-1 TRBV6-2/TRBV6-3
TGTGCCAGCAGCCCCCAACGGGGAAGTGGAAAGACCCAGTACTTC CASSPQRGSGKTQYF NA NA TRBJ2-5 TRBV7-7
TGTGCCAGCATTCTAACAGGGGGCTATGGCTACACCTTC CASILTGGYGYTF NA TRBD1 TRBJ1-2 TRBV2
TGTGCCAGCAGCTCCGGGACAGGGCTACAGACCCAGTACTTC CASSSGTGLQTQYF NA TRBD1 TRBJ2-5 TRBV9
TGCAGCGTTGAAGATCTGAGAGGAGTTGACTCACCCCTCCACTTT CSVEDLRGVDSPLHF once NA TRBJ1-6 TRBV29-1
TGCGCCAGCAGTGACTCGAGGGTTAGCACGCAGTATTTT CASSDSRVSTQYF NA NA TRBJ2-3 TRBV10-2
TGTGCCAGCAGCCCTCCTAGCGGGAGGGCCGGGACAGATACGCAGTATTTT CASSPPSGRAGTDTQYF NA TRBD2 TRBJ2-3 TRBV3-1/TRBV3-2
TGTGCCAGCAGCGTAGGGGTCCCCCCATACGAGCAGTACTTC CASSVGVPPYEQYF NA NA TRBJ2-7 TRBV9
TGTGCCAGCAGCGTAGGTCTAACTGGGGCCAACGTCCTGACTTTC CASSVGLTGANVLTF few NA TRBJ2-6 TRBV5-4
TGTGCCAGCAGCTTAGGACAGAGCTCTGGAAACACCATATATTTT CASSLGQSSGNTIYF once NA TRBJ1-3 TRBV7-6
TGTGCCGGAGCGGCAGGCACAGATACGCAGTATTTT CAGAAGTDTQYF NA NA TRBJ2-3 TRBV7-9
TGTGCCAGCAGCCCTAAAGAGACCCAGTACTTC CASSPKETQYF NA NA TRBJ2-5 TRBV7-8
TGCAGCGCACAGGGACAGGGGTCGAACACCGGGGAGCTGTTTTTT CSAQGQGSNTGELFF NA TRBD1 TRBJ2-2 TRBV29-1
TGTGCCAGCAGCTCGTGGGGGGGCCTGCCCCCCTACAATGAGCAGTTCTTC CASSSWGGLPPYNEQFF NA NA TRBJ2-1 TRBV14
TGTGCCAGCAGCCGATCGACGGGGGGTACCGGAGAGACCCAGTACTTC CASSRSTGGTGETQYF NA TRBD2 TRBJ2-5 TRBV6-6
TGTGCCAGCAGCTTGGGACAGGGGGCGCCCAATGAGCAGTTCTTC CASSLGQGAPNEQFF NA TRBD1 TRBJ2-1 TRBV11-2
TGTGCCAGCAGTTACGGCGGGTTATTCAATCAGCCCCAGCATTTT CASSYGGLFNQPQHF NA NA TRBJ1-5 TRBV6-2/TRBV6-3
TGTGCCAGCAGCCCGACGGGAGGGGAGCTGTTTTTT CASSPTGGELFF NA NA TRBJ2-2 TRBV11-2
TGTGCCAGCAGCCAAGATGGGGGCCTGAACACTGAAGCTTTCTTT CASSQDGGLNTEAFF NA NA TRBJ1-1 TRBV3-1/TRBV3-2
TGTGCCAGCAGCTTTAGAGGGGGCGCGAGGGGCTACACCTTC CASSFRGGARGYTF NA TRBD1 TRBJ1-2 TRBV7-2
TGTGCCAGCAGCGCAAGCGGGAGGGCCGGGGGAGATACGCAGTATTTT CASSASGRAGGDTQYF NA TRBD2 TRBJ2-3 TRBV9
TGTGCCAGCAGCGTAGCTCCGAGCAGGGATGGCTACACCTTC CASSVAPSRDGYTF NA NA TRBJ1-2 TRBV9
TGTGCCATCTCAAGGATTGTGGGGGAGCCAAACAATGAGCAGTTCTTC CAISRIVGEPNNEQFF once NA TRBJ2-1 TRBV10-3
TGCGCCAGCAGCTTGGGGACTAGCGGGGGGGAAGATACGCAGTATTTT CASSLGTSGGEDTQYF NA TRBD2 TRBJ2-3 TRBV5-1
TGTGCTAGTGGTTTGAAACCGAACACTGAAGCTTTCTTT CASGLKPNTEAFF once NA TRBJ1-1 TRBV12-5
TGCAGCGTGGGATCAGGGGGCACTGAAGCTTTCTTT CSVGSGGTEAFF NA TRBD1 TRBJ1-1 TRBV29-1
TGTGCCAGCAGGTGGACAGGGAACCAAGAGACCCAGTACTTC CASRWTGNQETQYF NA TRBD1 TRBJ2-5 TRBV2
TGCGCCAGCGGGAGGGTGTCTAGCGCCTCGGATGAGCAGTTCTTC CASGRVSSASDEQFF NA TRBD2 TRBJ2-1 TRBV5-1
TGTGCCAGCAACTCGAATGAAAAACTGTTTTTT CASNSNEKLFF few NA TRBJ1-4 TRBV28
TGTGCCAGCAGCTTAGAGGGGGCAGATACGCAGTATTTT CASSLEGADTQYF NA NA TRBJ2-3 TRBV13
TGTGCCAGCAGACCACCGGGACAGGGGGCTGTTGGCGAAAAACTGTTTTTT CASRPPGQGAVGEKLFF NA TRBD1 TRBJ1-4 TRBV28
TGTGCCAGCAGTAAAGACAGGGCAGATCAGCCCCAGCATTTT CASSKDRADQPQHF once TRBD1 TRBJ1-5 TRBV2
TGTGCCAGCAGTACCCCCGGACAGATGAACACTGAAGCTTTCTTT CASSTPGQMNTEAFF NA NA TRBJ1-1 TRBV28
TGTGCCAGCTCACCCCAAGGGACAGCAGCCTACGAGCAGTACTTC CASSPQGTAAYEQYF NA TRBD1 TRBJ2-7 TRBV18
TGTGCCAGTAAGGGGGGCGGCATCCTGGCAGATACGCAGTATTTT CASKGGGILADTQYF NA NA TRBJ2-3 TRBV19
TGTGCCAGCAGCTTAACGGCTAGCGGGACGTATGAGCAGTTCTTC CASSLTASGTYEQFF NA TRBD2 TRBJ2-1 TRBV7-9
TGTGCCAGCGGGGACGGGTTGGGCGAAAAACTGTTTTTT CASGDGLGEKLFF NA NA TRBJ1-4 TRBV2
TGTGCCACCAGTGATGGAGGTCTAGCGGGGACGCAGTATTTT CATSDGGLAGTQYF NA TRBD2 TRBJ2-3 TRBV24-1
TGTGCCAGCAGCCCGGGACAAGGGGGCTATGGCTACACCTTC CASSPGQGGYGYTF NA NA TRBJ1-2 TRBV7-9
TGTGCCAGCAGGGCAACTAGCGGGAGTAAAAATGAGCAGTTCTTC CASRATSGSKNEQFF NA TRBD2 TRBJ2-1 TRBV2
TGTGCCAGCAGTTTGGTTCGGGGGAACACTGAAGCTTTCTTT CASSLVRGNTEAFF NA NA TRBJ1-1 TRBV27
TGTGCCACCAGCAGAGCCGAACGTGGTGGCTACACCTTC CATSRAERGGYTF NA NA TRBJ1-2 TRBV15
TGTGCCAGCAGTTTATCATCCGGGGGTACGGAGACCCAGTACTTC CASSLSSGGTETQYF NA NA TRBJ2-5 TRBV28
TGTGCCACCAGCAGAGCCGGGACAGGGGGATACGATACGCAGTATTTT CATSRAGTGGYDTQYF NA TRBD1 TRBJ2-3 TRBV15
TGTGCCAGCAGCCAAGATTCCCTAGCGGCCTCCTACGAGCAGTACTTC CASSQDSLAASYEQYF NA TRBD2 TRBJ2-7 TRBV4-2
TGTGCCATCCGCAGGGAGAACACTGAAGCTTTCTTT CAIRRENTEAFF NA NA TRBJ1-1 TRBV10-3
TGTGCCAGCAGCCACTCGGCCGGGGGATACACAGATACGCAGTATTTT CASSHSAGGYTDTQYF NA NA TRBJ2-3 TRBV7-6